Listed here are 24 T cell receptor beta chains from one sample, sequenced in a study of monozygotic twins with inflammatory bowel disease. TCRdb derives one entry per CDR3 protein from the 5' RACE reads, leaving out DNA. This sample's clone table lists more than 300,000 distinct CDR3 sequences. Sequenced input: blood. The source of these receptors is a human donor with ulcerative colitis or Crohn's disease, or a healthy co-twin of an affected twin (not recorded which).

This chain joins TRBV7-9 and TRBJ2-7; there is no DNA to check the TCRdb D call of TRBD1. CDR1 SEHNR and CDR2 FQNEAQ come from the germline V gene (reference sequence). The CDR3 loop spans 13 amino acids. CDR3 amino acids: CASSGGISYEQYF.

The V call is TRBV9, the J call TRBJ2-1; lacking DNA, the TRBD2 call made by TCRdb goes unchecked. The length of the CDR3 is 14 residues. Per the germline V gene, CDR1 is SGDLS and CDR2 is YYNGEE. CDR3 sequence reads: CASSAGLGAYKQFF. Filled out from reference TRBV9 and TRBJ2-1, the complete variable domain reads DSGVTQTPKHLITATGQRVTLRCSPRSGDLSVYWYQQSLDQGLQFLIQYYNGEERAKGNILERFSAQQFPDLHSELNLSSLELGDSALYFCASSAGLGAYKQFFGPGTRLTVL.

V and J are TRBV15 and TRBJ2-2. Germline CDR1 reads LNHNV; CDR2 reads YYDKDF (reference sequence). This CDR3 has 13 amino acids. The CDR3: CATSRVKGGELFF.

The chain carries TRBV5-6 and TRBJ2-5; TCRdb's D call of TRBD1 is untestable without DNA. The CDR3 covers 14 residues. In germline, CDR1 is SGHDT, CDR2 YYEEEE. CDR3 protein: CASSLRGQKETQYF.

The chain links TRBV28 to TRBJ2-7; with no DNA, the TCRdb D assignment of TRBD1 cannot be verified. CDR3 length: 17 amino acids. The germline V gene has CDR1 MDHEN and CDR2 SYDVKM. CDR3 amino acids: CASRQLGGFPFSYEQYF.

V is TRBV5-1 and J is TRBJ2-3; as DNA is missing, the TRBD2 call by TCRdb cannot be tested. This CDR3 has 17 residues. Germline values: CDR1 SGHRS, CDR2 YFSETQ. The CDR3 sequence is CASSLAYSGSSTDTQYF.

The CDR3 region is CSVKKGSGTETQYF. The chain carries TRBV29-1 and TRBJ2-5; checking the TCRdb D call of TRBD1 is not possible without DNA. There are 14 residues in the CDR3. Germline assignment: CDR1 SQVTM and CDR2 ANQGSEA.

This chain connects TRBV5-1 to TRBJ2-5. This CDR3 comprises 12 residues. Per the germline V gene, CDR1 is SGHRS and CDR2 is YFSETQ. The CDR3 region is CASTGDQETQYF.

The CDR3 here is CASSYGFQGRHAFF. The rearrangement joins TRBV6-5 to TRBJ1-1; no DNA is available, so the TRBD1 call from TCRdb remains unchecked. CDR1 and CDR2 from the germline V gene are MNHEY and SVGAGI. The CDR3 has 14 amino acids.

V gene TRBV6-2 or TRBV6-3 combines with J gene TRBJ2-6. Germline V CDR1 and CDR2: MNHEY, SVGEGT. This CDR3 has 12 residues. The CDR3 region is CATSLGANVLTF.

This chain joins TRBV2 and TRBJ2-2; the TRBD1 assignment by TCRdb is unverifiable without DNA. Per the germline V gene, CDR1 is SNHLY and CDR2 is FYNNEI. The CDR3 covers 15 residues. This chain's CDR3 is CASGRGQGNTGELFF.

Here the CDR3 reads CASSPPRLGRTEAFF. The rearrangement links TRBV27 to TRBJ1-1. This CDR3 has 15 amino acids. Per germline, CDR1 MNHEY and CDR2 SMNVEV (reference sequence).

This chain connects TRBV6-5 to TRBJ2-1; without DNA, the TCRdb call of TRBD2 cannot be checked. Looked up from germline, CDR1 is MNHEY and CDR2 is SVGAGI. The CDR3 is made up of 15 amino acids. The CDR3 is CASSYSGTWGNEQFF.

This sequence joins TRBV27 and TRBJ2-2. This CDR3 has 13 residues. Germline V gene sequence: CDR1 MNHEY, CDR2 SMNVEV (reference sequence). The CDR3 loop is CASIRTNTGELFF.

This chain links TRBV27 with TRBJ2-1; TCRdb designates TRBD1, a call that cannot be tested without DNA. Germline V CDR1 and CDR2: MNHEY, SMNVEV (reference sequence). The CDR3 has 17 amino acids. CDR3 sequence reads: CASSLSRGQSSYNEQFF.

The chain uses TRBV6-1 and TRBJ2-5; TCRdb selects TRBD1, and the lack of DNA leaves this call unchecked. Germline loops: CDR1 MNHNS, CDR2 SASEGT. The CDR3 totals 13 residues. The CDR3 protein is CASSWTGAQTQYF.

The chain couples TRBV20-1 to TRBJ1-1; TCRdb returns TRBD1, unconfirmable since there is no DNA. The CDR3 consists of 19 residues. Looked up from germline, CDR1 is DFQATT and CDR2 is SNEGSKA (reference sequence). CDR3 loop: CSAREETPKRRRQDTEAFF.

The gene calls are TRBV7-2 and TRBJ2-5; TCRdb's D call of TRBD2 is untestable without DNA. This CDR3 contains 13 residues. Germline lookup yields CDR1 SGHTA and CDR2 FQGNSA. The CDR3 protein is CASAGGVIETQYF.

The V call is TRBV20-1, the J call TRBJ2-1; TCRdb names TRBD1, which stays unverified in the absence of DNA. CDR3 length: 13 amino acids. The V gene's germline CDR1 is DFQATT and CDR2 SNEGSKA (reference sequence). This chain's CDR3 is CSVYGAEYNEQFF.

The rearrangement links TRBV4-1 to TRBJ1-1; lacking DNA, the TRBD1 call made by TCRdb goes unchecked. The V gene's germline CDR1 is MGHRA and CDR2 YSYEKL. The CDR3 contains 13 residues. This chain's CDR3 is CASSPGPRTEAFF.

The gene calls are TRBV29-1 and TRBJ1-4; the D call of TRBD1 rests on TCRdb alone, since no DNA is present to check it. Germline CDR1 is SQVTM and CDR2 is ANQGSEA. CDR3 size: 14 residues. CDR3 sequence reads: CSVALGGPNEKLFF.

The CDR3: CASAEQGNGETQYF. The chain uses TRBV19 and TRBJ2-5; no DNA is available, so the TRBD1 call from TCRdb remains unchecked. The CDR3 has 14 amino acids. Germline values: CDR1 LNHDA, CDR2 SQIVND (reference sequence).

This rearrangement joins TRBV9 to TRBJ1-2; TCRdb calls TRBD1, which cannot be checked without DNA. The CDR3 spans 15 residues. CDR1 is SGDLS, CDR2 YYNGEE, per germline. The CDR3 loop reads CASSVDGRRGEGYTF.

The V call is TRBV7-9, the J call TRBJ2-7. Germline CDR1 is SEHNR and CDR2 is FQNEAQ (reference sequence). The CDR3 covers 15 residues. The CDR3 loop is CASSTTIGIVYEQYF.